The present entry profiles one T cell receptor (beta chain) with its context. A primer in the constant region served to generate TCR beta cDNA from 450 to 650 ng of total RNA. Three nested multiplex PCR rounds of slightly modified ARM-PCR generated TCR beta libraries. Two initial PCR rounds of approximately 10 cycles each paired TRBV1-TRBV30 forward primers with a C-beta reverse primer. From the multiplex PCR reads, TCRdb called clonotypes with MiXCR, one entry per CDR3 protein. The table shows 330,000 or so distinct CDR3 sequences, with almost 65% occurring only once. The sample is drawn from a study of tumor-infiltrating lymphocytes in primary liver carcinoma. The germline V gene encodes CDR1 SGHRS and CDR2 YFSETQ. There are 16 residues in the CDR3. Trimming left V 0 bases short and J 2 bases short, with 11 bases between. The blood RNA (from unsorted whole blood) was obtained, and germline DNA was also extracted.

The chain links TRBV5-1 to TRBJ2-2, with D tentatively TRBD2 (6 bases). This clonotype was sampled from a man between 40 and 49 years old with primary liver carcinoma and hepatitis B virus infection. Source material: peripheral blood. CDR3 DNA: TGCGCCAGCAGCTTGGACGGGAGCTCTAACACCGGGGAGCTGTTTTTT. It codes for CASSLDGSSNTGELFF.